The 11 T cell receptor beta chains listed next were all sequenced from one sample in a study of identical twins. Each CDR3 protein is one row after TCRdb ran MiXCR on the 5' RACE reads. Of 400,000 to 600,000 distinct CDR3 sequences listed, around 22% are singletons. These sequences were also reported in another study, on yellow fever vaccine responses in identical twins.

Material: CD4+ T cells sorted from blood. Every receptor here comes from a woman younger than 30 in good health.

This clonotype was seen more than once but under ten times. The V gene is TRBV5-1, the J gene TRBJ2-1, with 9 bases aligning to TRBD1. Losses at the gene ends were 7 bases for V and 2 bases for J; bases not matched to a gene: 7. This CDR3 comprises 15 residues. The V gene's germline CDR1 is SGHRS and CDR2 YFSETQ. CDR3 bases: TGCGCCAGCGGCTCCGGGACAGGGACCTACAATGAGCAGTTCTTC. Its translation is CASGSGTGTYNEQFF. The whole variable domain, remainder taken from reference TRBV5-1 and TRBJ2-1, is KAGVTQTPRYLIKTRGQQVTLSCSPISGHRSVSWYQQTPGQGLQFLFEYFSETQRNKGNFPGRFSGRQFSNSRSEMNVSTLELGDSALYLCASGSGTGTYNEQFFGPGTRLTVL.

This clonotype was recorded many times. The chain combines TRBV3-1 with TRBJ2-7; perhaps TRBD2 as D (5 bases). Per germline, CDR1 LGHDT and CDR2 YNNKEL (reference sequence). The CDR3 length is 17 residues. V was trimmed by 3 bases and J by 0 bases, leaving 18 bases between them. This CDR3 is CASSQSNKWGVSYEQYF. The CDR3 DNA reads as TGTGCCAGCAGCCAGTCGAATAAGTGGGGAGTCTCCTACGAGCAGTACTTC.

The CDR3 here is CASSVQAESSGANVLTF. CDR3 coding DNA: TGTGCCAGCAGCGTACAGGCGGAAAGCTCTGGGGCCAACGTCCTGACTTTC. This chain connects TRBV9 to TRBJ2-6; D unclear. Trimming pared 1 base from V and 0 bases from J, leaving 11 bases between. The CDR3 totals 17 residues. Germline assignment: CDR1 SGDLS and CDR2 YYNGEE.

This clonotype showed up just a few times. The chain combines TRBV24-1 with TRBJ2-1, with 7 bases lining up with TRBD2. The length of the CDR3 is 16 residues. After removal of 6 bases from V and 0 bases from J, the junction contained 7 bases not matched to a gene. The V gene's germline CDR1 is KGHDR and CDR2 SFDVKD. The CDR3 is CATSRASGSSYNEQFF. In DNA form, the CDR3 reads TGTGCCACCAGTCGGGCTAGCGGCAGCTCCTACAATGAGCAGTTCTTC.

In its sample, this clonotype was seen a few times. The chain links TRBV20-1 to TRBJ2-1; possible D gene TRBD1, 7 bases. CDR1 is DFQATT, CDR2 SNEGSKA, per germline (reference sequence). The CDR3 totals 14 residues. As DNA, the CDR3 is TGCAGCCCTAGGGGAGGACAGGCCTACAATGAGCAGTTCTTC. Residues: CSPRGGQAYNEQFF.

This clonotype was observed many times. The V gene is TRBV12-3 or TRBV12-4, the J gene TRBJ2-1, with a possible D match to TRBD2 (6 bases). There are 17 residues in the CDR3. V was cut by 5 bases and J by 0 bases, with 17 bases left in between. In DNA form, the CDR3 reads TGTGCCAGCAGTCCGCCCTTAGCGGAAAGCTCCTACAATGAGCAGTTCTTC. As protein: CASSPPLAESSYNEQFF.

CDR3 nucleotides: TGCAGTGCTAGCCCCCCGACAGGGGGCGCCGAAAAACTGTTTTTT. Translating gives CSASPPTGGAEKLFF. This chain uses TRBV20-1 with TRBJ1-4; 10 bases map to TRBD1. V was clipped by 3 bases and J by 8 bases; unmatched bases: 9. The CDR3 is 15 residues long. Germline CDR1 is DFQATT and CDR2 is SNEGSKA (reference sequence).

The DNA for the CDR3 is TGTGCCAGCAGTTTAACGTCAGGGGCCCGGGAGACCCAGTACTTC. This sequence encodes CASSLTSGARETQYF. V usage is TRBV12-3 or TRBV12-4 and J usage is TRBJ2-5, with TRBD1 as a possible D gene (6 bases). The CDR3 runs 15 residues. V was cut by 2 bases and J by 5 bases, with 15 bases left in between.

This clonotype was seen a handful of times. The V gene is TRBV7-2, the J gene TRBJ2-5; possibly TRBD2 for D (5 bases). V shed 4 bases and J shed 1 base, with 10 bases lying between them. The CDR3 loop spans 14 amino acids. Germline V CDR1 and CDR2: SGHTA, FQGNSA. The CDR3 nucleotides are TGTGCCAGCAGCTCCGGGGTGCCCCAAGAGACCCAGTACTTC. This codes for CASSSGVPQETQYF.

The gene calls are TRBV29-1 and TRBJ1-2; the D gene is possibly TRBD1 (6 bases). CDR1 is SQVTM, CDR2 ANQGSEA, per germline. The CDR3 is 13 amino acids. V was cut by 1 base and J by 4 bases, with 10 bases left in between. The CDR3: CSVEVAGAYGYTF. CDR3 bases: TGCAGCGTTGAAGTGGCAGGGGCCTATGGCTACACCTTC.

The rearrangement uses TRBV4-1 and TRBJ2-1, with 10 bases lining up with TRBD2. The CDR3 totals 17 residues. The V and J ends lost 0 bases and 1 base, in that order; junction bases with no gene match: 3. From germline, CDR1 is MGHRA and CDR2 YSYEKL. The CDR3 DNA reads as TGCGCCAGCAGCCAAGAAGCTAGCGGGAGTTCCTACAATGAGCAGTTCTTC. It yields the protein CASSQEASGSSYNEQFF.